Below are 19 T cell receptor beta chains sequenced from a single sample in a study of cytomegalovirus exposure and HLA in healthy donors (dated by TCRdb to 2016 to 2017). The library was generated by the immunoSEQ multiplex PCR assay. For the multiplex PCR, a mixture combining 60 forward primers for TCR Vbeta segments and 13 reverse primers for TCR Jbeta segments was used. TCRdb stores this immuneACCESS table with in-frame sequences only. Part of the clones is absent; in the studies checked, under half of the shortfall reflects unresolved V genes, and no reason is known for the rest. The sample table contains 130,000 or so clones; only one count was recorded for roughly three fifths of them. 1.5% of the sample goes to the ten largest clones. Material: PBMCs. The receptors originated from a man between 18 and 29 years old in good health and CMV-seronegative.

A few counts support this clone. The chain joins TRBV9 to TRBJ2-5, with D possibly TRBD1 on 5 matching bases. The CDR3 runs 11 residues. Trimming removed 3 bases from V and 5 bases from J, with 5 bases in between. In germline, CDR1 is SGDLS, CDR2 YYNGEE. Written as DNA, the CDR3 is TGTGCCAGCAGCGAGGGGGAGACCCAGTACTTC. Protein sequence: CASSEGETQYF.

This clone was observed a few times. This rearrangement joins TRBV18 to TRBJ2-1, with 10 bases matching TRBD2. Germline values: CDR1 KGHSH, CDR2 LQKENI. Germline trimming cut 3 bases from V and 7 bases from J; bases unmatched to any gene: 6. The CDR3 consists of 15 residues. CDR3 region: CASSPPLAGANEQFF. The CDR3 DNA reads TGTGCCAGCTCACCGCCCCTAGCGGGAGCTAATGAGCAGTTCTTC. Supplemented by reference TRBV18 and TRBJ2-1, the full variable domain reads NAGVMQNPRHLVRRRGQEARLRCSPMKGHSHVYWYRQLPEEGLKFMVYLQKENIIDESGMPKERFSAEFPKEGPSILRIQQVVRGDSAAYFCASSPPLAGANEQFFGPGTRLTVL.

This clone was seen a few times. This chain connects TRBV6-5 to TRBJ2-3; 7 bases fit TRBD2. The V gene end was trimmed by 7 bases and the J gene end by 1 base; junction bases not matched to a gene: 8. CDR1 and CDR2 from the germline V gene are MNHEY and SVGAGI. The CDR3 length is 15 residues. The DNA of the CDR3 is TGTGCCAGCAACCCGACTAGCCGAGGCACAGATACGCAGTATTTT. Its translation is CASNPTSRGTDTQYF.

CDR3 in amino acids: CASSLAASGGSSYEQYF. As DNA, the CDR3 is TGTGCCAGCAGCTTAGCGGCTTCAGGCGGGAGCTCCTACGAGCAGTACTTC. This sequence joins TRBV7-6 and TRBJ2-7, with 7 bases matching TRBD2. The junction had 8 bases not matched to a gene; V was cut back by 0 bases and J by 0 bases. Per the germline V gene, CDR1 is SGHVS and CDR2 is FNYEAQ. This CDR3 spans 17 amino acids. Looking up the rest from reference TRBV7-6 and TRBJ2-7 gives the full variable domain: GAGVSQSPRYKVTKRGQDVALRCDPISGHVSLYWYRQALGQGPEFLTYFNYEAQQDKSGLPNDRFSAERPEGSISTLTIQRTEQRDSAMYRCASSLAASGGSSYEQYFGPGTRLTVT.

The chain joins TRBV11-2 to TRBJ1-1; weak D call: TRBD1 (5 bases). Germline CDR1 SGHAT, CDR2 FQNNGV. V lost 5 bases and J lost 4, with 17 bases in between. This CDR3 has 15 amino acids. The CDR3 is CASSPWDGAGTEAFF. CDR3 nucleotides: TGTGCCAGCAGCCCCTGGGATGGGGCCGGCACTGAAGCTTTCTTT.

V gene TRBV19 combines with J gene TRBJ2-1; a possible D gene is TRBD2 (6 bases). Germline V gene sequence: CDR1 LNHDA, CDR2 SQIVND (reference sequence). Trimming removed 8 bases from V and 10 bases from J, with 21 bases in between. This CDR3 contains 14 residues. The CDR3 spells CASFSGGAVLEQFF. For the CDR3, the DNA is TGTGCCAGTTTTAGCGGAGGGGCCGTCTTGGAGCAGTTCTTC.

The V call is TRBV27, the J call TRBJ2-3, with D possibly matching TRBD2 (6 bases). CDR3 length: 14 amino acids. V lost 6 bases and J lost 2, with 12 bases in between. Germline lookup yields CDR1 MNHEY and CDR2 SMNVEV (reference sequence). CDR3 residues: CASSYSGLTDTQYF. The CDR3 bases are TGTGCCAGCAGCTACAGCGGGCTCACAGATACGCAGTATTTT.

This CDR3 reads CASIKTSMNEQFF. The CDR3 DNA follows: TGTGCCAGCATTAAGACTAGTATGAATGAGCAGTTCTTC. The V call is TRBV6-1, the J call TRBJ2-1; perhaps TRBD2 as D (6 bases). V lost 7 bases to trimming and J lost 7 bases, with 14 bases between them. This CDR3 region has 13 residues. CDR1 and CDR2 from the germline V gene are MNHNS and SASEGT.

V is TRBV7-2 and J is TRBJ2-5; 7 bases fit TRBD2. The germline V gene encodes CDR1 SGHTA and CDR2 FQGNSA. CDR3 length: 16 residues. The V and J ends lost 2 bases and 2 bases, in that order; junction bases with no gene match: 8. The CDR3 reads CASSLNVLAAQETQYF. The DNA of the CDR3 is TGTGCCAGCAGCTTAAACGTCCTAGCGGCTCAAGAGACCCAGTACTTC. The complete variable domain, with remaining parts taken from reference TRBV7-2 and TRBJ2-5, reads GAGVSQSPSNKVTEKGKDVELRCDPISGHTALYWYRQSLGQGLEFLIYFQGNSAPDKSGLPSDRFSAERTGGSVSTLTIQRTQQEDSAVYLCASSLNVLAAQETQYFGPGTRLLVL.

This chain joins TRBV13 and TRBJ1-1; weak D call: TRBD1 (6 bases). Deletions cut 4 bases from V and 4 bases from J, with 13 bases between. The V gene's germline CDR1 is PRHDT and CDR2 FYEKMQ (reference sequence). The CDR3 length is 14 residues. The CDR3 is CASSSSDRTTEAFF. CDR3 sequence (DNA): TGTGCCAGCAGCTCTTCCGACAGGACCACTGAAGCTTTCTTT.

The V gene is TRBV6-5, the J gene TRBJ1-1; weak D call: TRBD1 (5 bases). V lost 2 bases and J 5 bases, leaving 12 bases between the germline ends. Per germline, CDR1 MNHEY and CDR2 SVGAGI. The CDR3 consists of 14 residues. CDR3 in DNA: TGTGCCAGCAGTTACGCGGGGGTGGGAACTGAAGCTTTCTTT. Amino acids: CASSYAGVGTEAFF.

This clone appeared a few times. The V gene is TRBV9, the J gene TRBJ2-1, with 7 bases identical to TRBD2. In germline, CDR1 is SGDLS, CDR2 YYNGEE. This CDR3 has 15 amino acids. With 6 bases clipped from V and 0 bases from J, the junction kept 6 bases outside the gene matches. The CDR3: CASTSTSSSYNEQFF. The CDR3 region has the DNA TGTGCCAGCACCTCGACTAGCAGCTCCTACAATGAGCAGTTCTTC.

The rearrangement joins TRBV28 to TRBJ2-7, with 12 bases aligning to TRBD2. J gave up 2 bases and V 8 bases, and 7 bases lay outside the gene matches. Germline-derived CDR1 and CDR2 are MDHEN and SYDVKM. The CDR3 totals 15 residues. The CDR3 region has the DNA TGTGCCAGCCTACCTAGCGGGAGGGTAGCCTACGAGCAGTACTTC. It codes for CASLPSGRVAYEQYF.

V usage is TRBV6-5 and J usage is TRBJ1-1; tentative D call: TRBD1 (6 bases). With 5 bases removed from V and 1 base from J, the gap between germline ends came to 14 bases. CDR3 length equals 15 residues. Germline V gene data show CDR1 as MNHEY and CDR2 as SVGAGI. CDR3 DNA sequence: TGTGCCAGCAGTACTCAACAAGGGGGGAACACTGAAGCTTTCTTT. This encodes CASSTQQGGNTEAFF.

The V gene is TRBV9, the J gene TRBJ1-1, with 7 bases that match TRBD1. This CDR3 has 16 residues. V lost 0 bases to trimming and J lost 6 bases; unmatched junction nucleotides: 11. Per germline, CDR1 SGDLS and CDR2 YYNGEE. CDR3 DNA sequence: TGTGCCAGCAGCGTAGATCGGGGCAGGGGGAGGTCTGAAGCTTTCTTT. Translated, it gives CASSVDRGRGRSEAFF.

The V and J genes are TRBV5-6 and TRBJ2-3; no firm D call. With 3 bases removed from V and 6 bases from J, the gap between germline ends came to 14 bases. Germline-derived CDR1 and CDR2 are SGHDT and YYEEEE. The CDR3 totals 14 residues. CDR3 in amino acids: CASSSPAFTDTQYF. DNA for the CDR3: TGTGCCAGCAGCTCCCCCGCGTTCACGGATACGCAGTATTTT.

The V gene is TRBV5-1, the J gene TRBJ2-5; 9 bases match TRBD2. Germline values: CDR1 SGHRS, CDR2 YFSETQ. The CDR3 contains 16 residues. V trimming: 2 bases; J trimming: 1 base; junction bases outside the gene matches: 6. The CDR3 sequence: CASSFPREGVQETQYF. The CDR3 bases are TGCGCCAGCAGCTTTCCGCGGGAGGGGGTCCAAGAGACCCAGTACTTC.

The chain uses TRBV18 and TRBJ2-7; perhaps TRBD1 as D (5 bases). Germline V gives CDR1 KGHSH, CDR2 LQKENI. Deletions cut 3 bases from V and 6 bases from J, with 15 bases between. The CDR3 has 14 residues. CDR3 in amino acids: CASSPQGVYGEQYF. The CDR3 DNA is TGTGCCAGCTCACCGCAGGGCGTCTACGGCGAGCAGTACTTC.

This chain uses TRBV6-1 with TRBJ1-2; the D gene is possibly TRBD1 (5 bases). CDR3 size: 15 residues. The V gene's germline CDR1 is MNHNS and CDR2 SASEGT. The germline V and J ends were trimmed by 6 bases and 8 bases, with 22 bases remaining between them. CDR3 region: CASSSSPGPPRGYTF. The CDR3, as DNA: TGTGCCAGCAGCTCATCTCCAGGGCCTCCCCGGGGCTACACCTTC.